This T cell receptor (beta chain) was recorded in a study of T cell changes during pregnancy in multiple sclerosis. The CDR3 contains 16 residues. CDR1 SGDLS and CDR2 YYNGEE come from the germline V gene. V was clipped by 0 bases and J by 1 base; unmatched bases: 4. Sequencing was performed with immunoSEQ multiplex PCR; in TCRdb, only in-frame clones are kept and a portion is missing. In the table there are about 39,000 clones, roughly 94% of which are singletons. The sample in question was peripheral blood, obtained in the third trimester of pregnancy. The V and J genes are TRBV9 and TRBJ2-3; TRBD2 matches at 8 bases. The sequence came from a female donor with multiple sclerosis, enrolled in a pregnancy study. CDR3 loop: CASSVVISGGTDTQYF. CDR3 nucleotide sequence: TGTGCCAGCAGCGTAGTTATTAGCGGGGGCACAGATACGCAGTATTTT.